This T cell receptor (beta chain) was profiled in a study of blood T cell repertoires in COVID-19. Study in general: Both acute and convalescent COVID-19 samples were obtained from the United States, Italy and Spain. T cells, B-cell-depleted T cells, or PBMCs provided the cDNA or gDNA that served as material.

The CDR3 sequence is 17 residues long. Germline CDR1 and CDR2: LNHDA and SQIVND (reference sequence). Trimming took 6 bases from V and 3 from J, leaving 23 bases between them. This clone appeared a few times. As handled by the study authors: Quantification of nucleated cells was approximated via reference gene primer amplification. Assay used: immunoSEQ multiplex PCR; TCRdb lists only in-frame clones, some missing. D and trimming were read from the DNA, whereas the V and J calls and clone size are those reported in that table. The repertoire holds roughly 150,000 clones, around 86% seen once, with about 5.6% in the top ten.

The source material was peripheral blood. This clonotype was obtained from a human donor in a cohort sampled during active COVID-19. This chain joins TRBV19 and TRBJ1-1; tentative D call: TRBD1 (6 bases). CDR3 amino acids: CASRLGDTLVQDTEAFF. The CDR3 bases are TGTGCCAGTAGGCTGGGGGACACCTTGGTACAGGACACTGAAGCTTTCTTT. Full variable domain (missing parts from reference TRBV19 and TRBJ1-1): DGGITQSPKYLFRKEGQNVTLSCEQNLNHDAMYWYRQDPGQGLRLIYYSQIVNDFQKGDIAEGYSVSREKKESFPLTVTSAQKNPTAFYLCASRLGDTLVQDTEAFFGQGTRLTVV.